The clone carrying this TCR beta chain was picked up many times. Its antigen is as yet unknown. Using its own MiXCR run on the RACE reads, TCRdb lists one record per CDR3 protein. The table lists 30,000 or so distinct CDR3 sequences, around 6% of them singletons. Regarding time point: patch test 3, about 24 weeks after DPC sensitization. The sample's treatment: therapeutic diphenylcyclopropenone sensitization with weekly scalp DPC. This specimen comes from a study of human T cells and chemical hapten exposure. The wider study: Alopecia universalis, totalis or areata was present in patients who were mostly female. Study-level points and caveats: DPC sensitization left the count of TCRs above 1 in 1000 unchanged. The study found that PT1 expanded TCR counts correlated positively with patch test score. Expanded TCR sets contained significantly more large CDR3 similarity clusters than controls.

The CDR3 length is 15 residues. V shed 7 bases, J shed 0 bases, and the junction held 8 bases outside the gene matches. Germline-derived CDR1 and CDR2 are SGHRS and YFSETQ. The genes are TRBV5-1 and TRBJ1-1; 8 nucleotides agree with TRBD1. The TCR sequence derives from a young man with alopecia areata. Some clones in this sample may be carry-over from other donors' samples. The sequencing used whole blood, collected in connection with sensitization to the hapten diphenylcyclopropenone (DPC). CDR3 protein: CASGPQGDMNTEAFF. CDR3 bases: TGCGCCAGCGGACCACAGGGGGACATGAACACTGAAGCTTTCTTT.